Reported below is one T cell receptor beta chain. Its antigen remains unknown. The data originate from a study of regulatory T cells in long-lasting Graves disease. Study-wide findings and caveats: Among samples with persistent disease, TRBV28, TRBJ1-2 and TRBJ2-5 were favored.

Combining iRepertoire HTBI primers with Arm-PCR of CDR3 regions, the authors built TCR beta libraries. TCRdb called the multiplex PCR reads again in MiXCR, with one record for every CDR3 protein. The data show 360,000 or so distinct CDR3 sequences, about 11% seen once. The germline CDR1 and CDR2 sequences are SGHNT and YYREEE (reference sequence). V was clipped by 0 bases and J by 6 bases, with 14 bases between them. There are 15 residues in the CDR3. Time point reported: newly diagnosed GD, antithyroid drugs for less than 3 months. PBMC-derived RNA was used for the TCR library. These data are also associated with another study on T cells in Graves' hyperthyroidism and ophthalmopathy. That work contributes: A patient was excluded if there was uncontrolled infection, other autoimmune disease, pregnancy or lactation. Carried out on the TCR CDR3, a first-round RT-PCR used the HTBI primer set. Most expanded thyroid clonotypes above 0.001 also appeared in blood.

Sample: peripheral blood mononuclear cells (PBMCs), taken at new diagnosis, from a patient treated with antithyroid drugs. The TCR sequence derives from a woman aged 18-29 years with Graves disease. The chain combines TRBV5-4 with TRBJ2-3; no firm D call. This CDR3 is CASSLVSSPRDTQYF. The CDR3 nucleotides read TGTGCCAGCAGCTTGGTGTCCTCCCCCAGGGATACGCAGTATTTT.